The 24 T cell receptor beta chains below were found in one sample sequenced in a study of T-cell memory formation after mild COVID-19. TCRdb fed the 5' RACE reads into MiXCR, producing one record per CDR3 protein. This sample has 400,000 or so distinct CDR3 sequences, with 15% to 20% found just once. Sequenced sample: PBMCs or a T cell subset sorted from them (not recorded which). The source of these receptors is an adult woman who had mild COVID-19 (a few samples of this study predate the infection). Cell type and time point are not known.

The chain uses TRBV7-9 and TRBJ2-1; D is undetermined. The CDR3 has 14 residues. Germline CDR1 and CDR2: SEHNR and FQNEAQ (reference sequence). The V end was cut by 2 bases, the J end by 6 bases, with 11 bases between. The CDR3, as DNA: TGTGCCAGCAGCTTATCGAGTAGGCCCAATGAGCAGTTCTTC. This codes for CASSLSSRPNEQFF. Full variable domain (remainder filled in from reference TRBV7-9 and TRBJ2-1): DTGVSQNPRHKITKRGQNVTFRCDPISEHNRLYWYRQTLGQGPEFLTYFQNEAQLEKSRLLSDRFSAERPKGSFSTLEIQRTEQGDSAMYLCASSLSSRPNEQFFGPGTRLTVL.

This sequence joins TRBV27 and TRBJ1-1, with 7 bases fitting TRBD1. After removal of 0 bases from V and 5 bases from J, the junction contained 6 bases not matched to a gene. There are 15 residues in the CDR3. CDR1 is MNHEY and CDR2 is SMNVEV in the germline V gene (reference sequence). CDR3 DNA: TGTGCCAGCAGTTTATCGTCAGGGGGGGGGACTGAAGCTTTCTTT. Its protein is CASSLSSGGGTEAFF.

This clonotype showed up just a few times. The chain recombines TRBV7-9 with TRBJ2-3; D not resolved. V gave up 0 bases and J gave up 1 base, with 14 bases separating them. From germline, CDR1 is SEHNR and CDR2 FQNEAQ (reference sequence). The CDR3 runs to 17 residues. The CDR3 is CASSLARVQLGTDTQYF. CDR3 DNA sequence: TGTGCCAGCAGCTTAGCCCGGGTCCAGCTGGGCACAGATACGCAGTATTTT.

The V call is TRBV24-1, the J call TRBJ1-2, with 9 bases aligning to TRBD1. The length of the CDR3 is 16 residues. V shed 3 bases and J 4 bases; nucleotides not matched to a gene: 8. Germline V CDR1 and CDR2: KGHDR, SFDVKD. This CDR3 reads CATSDPGQGVGYGYTF. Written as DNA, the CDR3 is TGTGCCACCAGTGATCCGGGACAGGGAGTCGGCTATGGCTACACCTTC.

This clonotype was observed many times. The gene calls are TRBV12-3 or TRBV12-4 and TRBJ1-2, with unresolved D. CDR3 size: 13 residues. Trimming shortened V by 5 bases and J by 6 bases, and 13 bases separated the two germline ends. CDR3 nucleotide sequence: TGTGCCAGCAGTGAGCAAGGGTTCCATGGCTACACCTTC. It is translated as CASSEQGFHGYTF.

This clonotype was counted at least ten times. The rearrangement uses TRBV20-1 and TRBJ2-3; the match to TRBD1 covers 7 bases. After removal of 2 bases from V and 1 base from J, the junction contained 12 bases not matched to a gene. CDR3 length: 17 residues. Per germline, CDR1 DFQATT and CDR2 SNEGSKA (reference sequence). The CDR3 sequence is CSARPLQEQGGTDTQYF. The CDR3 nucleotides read TGCAGTGCTAGACCACTACAAGAGCAGGGGGGCACAGATACGCAGTATTTT.

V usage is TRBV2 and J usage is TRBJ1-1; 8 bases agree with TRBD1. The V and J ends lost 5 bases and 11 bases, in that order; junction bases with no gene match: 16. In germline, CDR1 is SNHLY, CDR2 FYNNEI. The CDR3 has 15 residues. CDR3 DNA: TGTGCCAGCAGTCTTAGGACAGGGCCCTGGATTGAGGCTTTCTTT. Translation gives CASSLRTGPWIEAFF.

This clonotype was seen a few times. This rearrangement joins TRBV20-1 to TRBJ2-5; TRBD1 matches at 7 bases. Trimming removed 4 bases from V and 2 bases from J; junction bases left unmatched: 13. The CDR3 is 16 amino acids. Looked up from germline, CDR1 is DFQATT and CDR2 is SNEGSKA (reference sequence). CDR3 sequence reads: CSAKGPGQRRQETQYF. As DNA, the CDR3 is TGCAGTGCTAAAGGTCCGGGACAGCGAAGGCAAGAGACCCAGTACTTC.

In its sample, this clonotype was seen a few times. CDR3 residues: CATSRDKAGAYNEQFF. The CDR3 bases are TGTGCCACCAGCAGAGATAAAGCGGGAGCATACAATGAGCAGTTCTTC. The chain carries TRBV15 and TRBJ2-1; 8 bases fit TRBD2. The CDR3 covers 16 residues. Germline-derived CDR1 and CDR2 are LNHNV and YYDKDF (reference sequence). Trimming at V came to 0 bases and at J to 4 bases, leaving 5 bases not matched to a gene.

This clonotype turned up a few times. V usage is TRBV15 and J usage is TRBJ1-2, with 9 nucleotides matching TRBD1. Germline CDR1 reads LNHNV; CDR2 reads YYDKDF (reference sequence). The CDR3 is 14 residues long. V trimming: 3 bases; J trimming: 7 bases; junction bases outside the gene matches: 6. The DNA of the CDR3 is TGTGCCACCAGCAGGAAACAGGGGGCGCTTGGCTACACCTTC. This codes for CATSRKQGALGYTF.

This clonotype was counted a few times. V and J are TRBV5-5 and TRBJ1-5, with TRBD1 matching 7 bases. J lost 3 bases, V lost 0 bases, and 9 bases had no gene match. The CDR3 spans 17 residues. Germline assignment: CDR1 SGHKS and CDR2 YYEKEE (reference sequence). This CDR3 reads CASSLDPGKGANQPQHF. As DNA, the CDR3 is TGTGCCAGCAGCTTGGACCCCGGGAAGGGGGCCAATCAGCCCCAGCATTTT.

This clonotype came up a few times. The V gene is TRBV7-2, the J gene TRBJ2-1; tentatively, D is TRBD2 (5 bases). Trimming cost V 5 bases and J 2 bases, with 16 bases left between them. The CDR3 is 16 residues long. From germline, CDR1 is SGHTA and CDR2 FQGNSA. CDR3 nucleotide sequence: TGTGCCAGCAGCGTGGTCGGCAGCGGAACCTACAATGAGCAGTTCTTC. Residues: CASSVVGSGTYNEQFF.

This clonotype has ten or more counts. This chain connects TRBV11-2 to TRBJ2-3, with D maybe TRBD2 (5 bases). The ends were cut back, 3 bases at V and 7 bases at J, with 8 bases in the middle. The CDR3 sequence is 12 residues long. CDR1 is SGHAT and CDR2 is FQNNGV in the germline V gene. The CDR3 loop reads CASSFQRNTQYF. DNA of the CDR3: TGTGCCAGCAGCTTTCAGCGGAATACGCAGTATTTT.

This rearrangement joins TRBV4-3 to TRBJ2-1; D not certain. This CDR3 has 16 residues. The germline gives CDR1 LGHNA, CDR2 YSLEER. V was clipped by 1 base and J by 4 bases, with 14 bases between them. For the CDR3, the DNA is TGCGCCAGCAGCCAAGGGTTGCGGACCCTATACAATGAGCAGTTCTTC. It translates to CASSQGLRTLYNEQFF.

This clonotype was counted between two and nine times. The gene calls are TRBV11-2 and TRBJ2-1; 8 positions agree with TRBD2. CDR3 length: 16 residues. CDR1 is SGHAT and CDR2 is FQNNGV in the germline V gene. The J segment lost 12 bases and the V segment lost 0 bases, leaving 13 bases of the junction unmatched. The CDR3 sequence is CASSLDFPGGPVMQFF. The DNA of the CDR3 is TGTGCCAGCAGCTTAGATTTTCCGGGAGGGCCTGTAATGCAGTTCTTC.

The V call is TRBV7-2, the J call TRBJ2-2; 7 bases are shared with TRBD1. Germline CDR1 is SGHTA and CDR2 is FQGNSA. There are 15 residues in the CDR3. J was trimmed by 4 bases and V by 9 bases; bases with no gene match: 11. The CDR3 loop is CARSPLTGFTGELFF. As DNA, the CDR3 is TGTGCCAGAAGCCCCCTGACAGGGTTCACCGGGGAGCTGTTTTTT.

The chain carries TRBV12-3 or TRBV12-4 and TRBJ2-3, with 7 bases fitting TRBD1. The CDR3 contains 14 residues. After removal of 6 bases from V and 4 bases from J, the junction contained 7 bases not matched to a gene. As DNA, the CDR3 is TGTGCCAGCAGAGCCGGGACAGCCTCAGATACGCAGTATTTT. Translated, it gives CASRAGTASDTQYF.

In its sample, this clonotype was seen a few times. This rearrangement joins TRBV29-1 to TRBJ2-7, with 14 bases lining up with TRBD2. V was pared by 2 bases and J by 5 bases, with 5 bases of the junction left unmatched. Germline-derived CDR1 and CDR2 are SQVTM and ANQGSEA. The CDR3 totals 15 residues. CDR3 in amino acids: CSVELKGLAGDEQYF. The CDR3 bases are TGCAGCGTTGAACTTAAGGGACTAGCGGGAGACGAGCAGTACTTC.

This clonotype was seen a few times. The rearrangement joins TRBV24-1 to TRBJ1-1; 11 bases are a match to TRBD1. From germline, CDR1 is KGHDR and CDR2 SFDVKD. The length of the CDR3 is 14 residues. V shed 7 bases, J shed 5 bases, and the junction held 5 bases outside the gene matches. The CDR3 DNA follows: TGTGCCACCAGGGCCGGGACAGGGGGAACTGAAGCTTTCTTT. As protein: CATRAGTGGTEAFF.

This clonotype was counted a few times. The CDR3 region has the DNA TGTGCCACCAGTGATTTCTCGTCGGGCCGCCCCTACGAGCAGTACTTC. Amino acid sequence: CATSDFSSGRPYEQYF. The J gene is TRBJ2-7, the V gene TRBV24-1; D is undetermined. V dropped 1 base and J dropped 2 bases, with 14 bases sitting between them. Germline V gene data show CDR1 as KGHDR and CDR2 as SFDVKD. The CDR3 extends over 16 amino acids.

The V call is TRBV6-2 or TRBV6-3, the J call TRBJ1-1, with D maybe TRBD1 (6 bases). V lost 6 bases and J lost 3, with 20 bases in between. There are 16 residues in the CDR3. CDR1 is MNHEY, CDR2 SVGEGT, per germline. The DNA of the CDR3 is TGTGCCAGCAGATCCGGACGACAGGTCAAGGACACTGAAGCTTTCTTT. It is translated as CASRSGRQVKDTEAFF.

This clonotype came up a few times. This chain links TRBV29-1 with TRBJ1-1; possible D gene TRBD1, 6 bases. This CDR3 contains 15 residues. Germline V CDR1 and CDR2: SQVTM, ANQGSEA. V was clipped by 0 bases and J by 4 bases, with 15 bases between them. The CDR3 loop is CSVEDFQGIVTEAFF. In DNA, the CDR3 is TGCAGCGTTGAAGATTTTCAGGGGATTGTCACTGAAGCTTTCTTT.

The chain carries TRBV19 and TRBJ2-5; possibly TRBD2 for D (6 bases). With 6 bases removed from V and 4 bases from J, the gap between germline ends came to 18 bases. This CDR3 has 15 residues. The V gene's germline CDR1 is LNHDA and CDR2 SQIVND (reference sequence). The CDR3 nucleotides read TGTGCCAGTAGCAGACTAGATCGATGGGGAGAGACCCAGTACTTC. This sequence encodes CASSRLDRWGETQYF. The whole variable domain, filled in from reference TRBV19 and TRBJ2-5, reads DGGITQSPKYLFRKEGQNVTLSCEQNLNHDAMYWYRQDPGQGLRLIYYSQIVNDFQKGDIAEGYSVSREKKESFPLTVTSAQKNPTAFYLCASSRLDRWGETQYFGPGTRLLVL.

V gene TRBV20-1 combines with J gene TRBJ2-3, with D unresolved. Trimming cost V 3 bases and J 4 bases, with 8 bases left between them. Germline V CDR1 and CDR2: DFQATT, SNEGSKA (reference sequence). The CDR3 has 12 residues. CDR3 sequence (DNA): TGCAGTGCTAGGGTACTGGCAGATACGCAGTATTTT. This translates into CSARVLADTQYF.